This T cell receptor (beta chain) was identified in a study of T cells after yellow fever vaccination. This clonotype was counted only a few times. The antigen is unknown. TCRdb passed the 5' RACE reads through MiXCR, listing each CDR3 protein once. The repertoire includes approximately 120,000 distinct CDR3 sequences, 13% to 15% of them detected once, and roughly 41% sits in the top ten. Whole-study findings and limits: A small share of clonotypes appeared in both CD4 and CD8 compartments. Repertoires sorted by FACS could include abundant clonotypes that are contaminants from the bulk population. A faster peak, day 5 versus 15, was reached by the weaker secondary response. In post-booster samples, most primary-vaccination clones reappeared (around 95% CD4, about 91% CD8).

In germline, CDR1 is SGHNT, CDR2 YYREEE (reference sequence). The CDR3 is 16 residues long. V lost 0 bases and J 4 bases, leaving 16 bases between the germline ends. The TCR sequence derives from a man aged 18-30 years who received the YFV17D yellow fever vaccine. The input for sequencing was CD8+ T cells sorted from PBMCs, taken 5 days after the yellow fever booster vaccination. The chain employs TRBV5-4 and TRBJ2-5; D gene unclear. The DNA of the CDR3 is TGTGCCAGCAGCTTGGGTAGGAGTGATCGGGCAGAGACCCAGTACTTC. This encodes CASSLGRSDRAETQYF.